The sequence of this T cell receptor (beta chain) was determined in a study of cytomegalovirus exposure and HLA in healthy donors. Overall study: The Caucasian-associated ancestry cluster contained around four fifths of the approximately 400 genotyped donors.

CDR1 and CDR2 from the germline V gene are SGHTS and YDEGEE. CDR3 length: 15 amino acids. With V trimmed by 0 bases and J by 5 bases, 2 bases remained unmatched. This clone was observed a few times. Its antigen remains unidentified. The primer mix had 60 Vbeta and 13 Jbeta primers. Using immunoSEQ multiplex PCR, the repertoire was profiled, and TCRdb retains in-frame clones only, with some absent. The table includes 100,000 or so clones, under 85% detected once. Study-wide results and caveats: A missense variant in DCLRE1C was later tied to TCR beta V- and J-gene trimming. After further analysis at a later stage, around 17,000 TCR beta sequences were associated with HLA alleles at 0.05 false discovery rate. High specificity and sensitivity for cytomegalovirus status were reported for the classifier.

This receptor was identified in a man between 40 and 49 years old in good health and CMV-seronegative. Source material: PBMCs. The gene calls are TRBV5-8 and TRBJ1-4; 9 bases fit TRBD1. CDR3 coding DNA: TGTGCCAGCAGCTTGGTGACAGGGGGAAATGAAAAACTGTTTTTT. It is translated as CASSLVTGGNEKLFF.